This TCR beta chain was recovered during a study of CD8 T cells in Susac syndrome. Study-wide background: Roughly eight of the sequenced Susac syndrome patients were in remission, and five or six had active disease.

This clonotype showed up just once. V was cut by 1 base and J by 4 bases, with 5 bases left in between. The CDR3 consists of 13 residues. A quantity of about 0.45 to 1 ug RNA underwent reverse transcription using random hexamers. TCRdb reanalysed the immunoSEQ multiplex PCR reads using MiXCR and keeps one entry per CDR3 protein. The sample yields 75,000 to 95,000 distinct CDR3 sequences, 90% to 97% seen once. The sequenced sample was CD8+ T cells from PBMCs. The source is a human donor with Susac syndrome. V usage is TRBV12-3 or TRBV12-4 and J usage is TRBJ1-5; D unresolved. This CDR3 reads CASSLEANQPQHF. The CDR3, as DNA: TGTGCCAGCAGTTTAGAGGCTAATCAGCCCCAGCATTTT.